One and the same sample provided the 11 T cell receptor beta chains below, sequenced in a study of blood T cell repertoires in COVID-19 (dated by TCRdb to 2019 to 2021). The library was made by the immunoSEQ multiplex PCR assay. The source is immuneACCESS, and TCRdb retained only in-frame sequences with V and J called. Part of the clones is not carried over; for the studies checked, unresolved V genes explain less than half of this, and the remainder is unexplained. This sample holds 250,000 to 350,000 clones; approximately 89% were observed only once. Under 15% of the sample goes to the ten largest clones. The source material was peripheral blood. The receptors were gathered from a woman between 55 and 75 years old with acute or convalescent COVID-19.

The V gene is TRBV29-1, the J gene TRBJ2-1; 8 bases fit TRBD1. This CDR3 spans 15 amino acids. Germline V gene sequence: CDR1 SQVTM, CDR2 ANQGSEA. With 4 bases clipped from V and 3 bases from J, the junction kept 8 bases outside the gene matches. The CDR3 DNA follows: TGCAGCGTTGGTTTCGCGGACAGGGTCTACAATGAGCAGTTCTTC. Translation: CSVGFADRVYNEQFF.

This clone was observed once. V usage is TRBV27 and J usage is TRBJ1-1; the D gene is possibly TRBD1 (5 bases). The germline V gene has CDR1 MNHEY and CDR2 SMNVEV (reference sequence). The CDR3 is 15 amino acids. Trimming left V 2 bases short and J 4 bases short, with 14 bases between. CDR3 sequence: CASSLKAPGGTEAFF. In DNA, the CDR3 is TGTGCCAGCAGTTTAAAGGCACCCGGGGGCACTGAAGCTTTCTTT.

In the case of this clone: Lacking the conserved final phenylalanine or tryptophan, this CDR3 likely reflects a read error. It is unclear where the CDR3 begins or ends on the DNA, so no DNA is shown, and the CDR3 is as TCRdb lists it. The V gene is TRBV7-3, the J gene TRBJ1-1; the D call TRBD1 from the table was never checked on the DNA. The CDR3 numbers 10 amino acids, ends counted. Germline assignment: CDR1 SGHTA and CDR2 FQGTGA. The CDR3 sequence: CRGQGIGAFG.

The chain has TRBV7-9 and TRBJ1-2; tentative D call: TRBD1 (5 bases). Trimming left V 5 bases short and J 3 bases short, with 16 bases between. CDR1 is SEHNR and CDR2 is FQNEAQ in the germline V gene (reference sequence). This CDR3 spans 15 amino acids. DNA for the CDR3: TGTGCCAGCAGCCCTAAAGACCCGGGGGACTATGGCTACACCTTC. Its translation: CASSPKDPGDYGYTF.

This chain connects TRBV19 to TRBJ2-1; 11 nucleotides align to TRBD2. The V gene's germline CDR1 is LNHDA and CDR2 SQIVND (reference sequence). V lost 1 base to trimming and J lost 6 bases; unmatched junction nucleotides: 14. CDR3 size: 19 residues. The CDR3 DNA is TGTGCCAGTAGTATAGTGTGGATAGCGGGAGGGCTTGTCGGCAATGAGCAGTTCTTC. Translation: CASSIVWIAGGLVGNEQFF.

This rearrangement joins TRBV29-1 to TRBJ2-1; tentatively, D is TRBD2 (5 bases). The germline V gene has CDR1 SQVTM and CDR2 ANQGSEA. Between the trimmed V and J ends, which lost 4 bases and 0 bases, there was a span of 7 bases. The CDR3 sequence is 13 residues long. The CDR3 DNA is TGCAGCGTTGCTGGGAGCTCCTACAATGAGCAGTTCTTC. It encodes CSVAGSSYNEQFF.

This chain links TRBV4-3 with TRBJ2-2; D is ambiguous. Per the germline V gene, CDR1 is LGHNA and CDR2 is YSLEER. The CDR3 consists of 14 residues. V dropped 3 bases and J dropped 7 bases, with 12 bases sitting between them. CDR3 residues: CASSQAGTDGELFF. CDR3 nucleotide sequence: TGCGCCAGCAGCCAGGCAGGTACAGACGGGGAGCTGTTTTTT.

The chain carries TRBV5-5 and TRBJ1-5; D not certain. Germline assignment: CDR1 SGHKS and CDR2 YYEKEE (reference sequence). This CDR3 has 16 amino acids. V lost 4 bases to trimming and J lost 2 bases, with 16 bases between them. The CDR3 nucleotides read TGTGCCAGCAGCGCAGATAGACCCGAGGGCAATCAGCCCCAGCATTTT. Protein sequence: CASSADRPEGNQPQHF.

The chain joins TRBV27 to TRBJ2-1; 16 positions agree with TRBD2. The CDR3 is 20 residues long. Looked up from germline, CDR1 is MNHEY and CDR2 is SMNVEV (reference sequence). Trimming took 5 bases from V and 0 from J; bases not matched to a gene: 10. The CDR3 spells CASSGPGTSGRATSYNEQFF. The CDR3 nucleotides are TGTGCCAGCAGTGGTCCCGGGACTAGCGGGAGGGCCACCTCCTACAATGAGCAGTTCTTC.

This chain links TRBV4-2 with TRBJ2-1, with TRBD1 as a possible D gene (5 bases). The CDR3 runs 15 residues. V was clipped by 1 base and J by 3 bases, with 10 bases between them. Germline lookup yields CDR1 LGHNA and CDR2 YNFKEQ. In nucleotides, the CDR3 is TGTGCCAGCAGCCAAGCCCACGACAGCTACAATGAGCAGTTCTTC. This encodes CASSQAHDSYNEQFF.

This chain links TRBV2 with TRBJ2-7, with a tentative D call TRBD2 (5 bases). V was clipped by 6 bases and J by 0 bases, with 6 bases between them. Germline V CDR1 and CDR2: SNHLY, FYNNEI. The CDR3 has 12 residues. The CDR3 spells CASSGDSYEQYF. In DNA, the CDR3 is TGTGCCAGCAGCGGGGACTCCTACGAGCAGTACTTC.